The 9 T cell receptor beta chains reported below all come from one sample, sequenced in a study of blood T cells in healthy people across ages. Then a second PCR, running roughly 6 to 12 cycles, was carried out with a sample-barcoded 5' primer and a J-beta primer mix. One entry per CDR3 protein, called by TCRdb with MiXCR from the 5' RACE reads. Among about 670,000 distinct CDR3 sequences listed, 52% were seen once. The source material was blood. These TCRs come from an elderly woman in good health.

A remark on this clonotype: A much larger clone is a single base away; this may be a read error. The rearrangement joins TRBV7-6 to TRBJ2-7; 8 bases align to TRBD1. This CDR3 is 16 amino acids long. Germline V gene lookup returns CDR1 SGHVS and CDR2 FNYEAQ. In DNA, the CDR3 is TGTGTCAGCAGCTTAGCGACGGACAGGGAAGCCTACGAGCAGTACTTC. Its translation is CVSSLATDREAYEQYF.

The chain uses TRBV28 and TRBJ2-1; D unresolved. The J call may be wrong; the DNA end is better matched by TRBJ2-7. This CDR3 comprises 14 residues. The V gene's germline CDR1 is MDHEN and CDR2 SYDVKM. In DNA form, the CDR3 reads TGTGCCAGCAGTTGGAGTGACTCCTACAATGAGCAGTACTTC. It encodes CASSWSDSYNEQYF.

This clonotype was recorded at least ten times. The J gene is TRBJ2-1, the V gene TRBV9, with 15 bases matching TRBD2. Trimming at V came to 0 bases and at J to 8 bases, leaving 6 bases not matched to a gene. This CDR3 is built from 17 residues. CDR1 is SGDLS, CDR2 YYNGEE, per germline. CDR3 coding DNA: TGTGCCAGCAGCGTAGGGACTAGCGGGAGGGCCCTGCATGAGCAGTTCTTC. It translates to CASSVGTSGRALHEQFF.

In its sample, this clonotype was seen a few times. The gene calls are TRBV24-1 and TRBJ1-3; 8 bases are shared with TRBD1. In germline, CDR1 is KGHDR, CDR2 SFDVKD. This CDR3 is built from 19 residues. The trim removed 2 bases at V and 0 bases at J, leaving 11 bases unmatched. The CDR3 loop is CATSDSAGTGGSSGNTIYF. CDR3 sequence (DNA): TGTGCCACCAGTGATTCAGCCGGGACAGGCGGCAGCTCTGGAAACACCATATATTTT.

Remarks on this clonotype: Possible read error: a much larger clone is one base away. The chain is built from TRBV10-3 and TRBJ2-4; possible D gene TRBD2, 5 bases. Trimming stripped 6 bases from V and 13 bases from J, with 13 bases between. This CDR3 is built from 11 residues. Germline V gene sequence: CDR1 ENHRY, CDR2 SYGVKD. CDR3 DNA: TGTGCCATCAGAAGCAGTGGAGGACAGTACTTC. Its protein product is CAIRSSGGQYF.

This clonotype has at least ten counts. The rearrangement links TRBV4-2 to TRBJ2-7; a weak D match, TRBD2 (6 bases). The CDR3 totals 16 residues. The germline V gene encodes CDR1 LGHNA and CDR2 YNFKEQ. The V gene lost 0 bases and the J gene lost 2 bases, with 14 bases spanning the gap. The DNA of the CDR3 is TGTGCCAGCAGCCAAGAGGCCAGCGGGTTGCCCTACGAGCAGTACTTC. It encodes CASSQEASGLPYEQYF.

This rearrangement joins TRBV20-1 to TRBJ2-1; D might be TRBD2 (5 bases). CDR3 size: 14 residues. Trimming cost V 3 bases and J 9 bases, with 18 bases left between them. The germline V gene has CDR1 DFQATT and CDR2 SNEGSKA (reference sequence). For the CDR3, the DNA is TGCAGTGCTAGGGACTCCTGGGCAGATGGTGAGCAGTTCTTC. It is translated as CSARDSWADGEQFF.

The chain links TRBV20-1 to TRBJ2-5; TRBD2 matches at 11 bases. The J call may be faulty, since TRBJ2-7 better matches the DNA end. Germline CDR1 DFQATT, CDR2 SNEGSKA (reference sequence). CDR3 size: 15 residues. CDR3 sequence: CSARLASGGIYEQYF. In DNA, the CDR3 is TGCAGTGCTAGATTGGCTAGCGGGGGGATATACGAGCAGTACTTC.

V gene TRBV20-1 combines with J gene TRBJ2-3; 8 nucleotides line up with TRBD2. Germline CDR1 reads DFQATT; CDR2 reads SNEGSKA (reference sequence). The CDR3 has 14 amino acids. After removal of 1 base from V and 0 bases from J, the junction contained 0 bases not matched to a gene. Here the CDR3 DNA reads TGCAGTGCTAGAGCTAGCGGGAGCACAGATACGCAGTATTTT. The encoded protein is CSARASGSTDTQYF.